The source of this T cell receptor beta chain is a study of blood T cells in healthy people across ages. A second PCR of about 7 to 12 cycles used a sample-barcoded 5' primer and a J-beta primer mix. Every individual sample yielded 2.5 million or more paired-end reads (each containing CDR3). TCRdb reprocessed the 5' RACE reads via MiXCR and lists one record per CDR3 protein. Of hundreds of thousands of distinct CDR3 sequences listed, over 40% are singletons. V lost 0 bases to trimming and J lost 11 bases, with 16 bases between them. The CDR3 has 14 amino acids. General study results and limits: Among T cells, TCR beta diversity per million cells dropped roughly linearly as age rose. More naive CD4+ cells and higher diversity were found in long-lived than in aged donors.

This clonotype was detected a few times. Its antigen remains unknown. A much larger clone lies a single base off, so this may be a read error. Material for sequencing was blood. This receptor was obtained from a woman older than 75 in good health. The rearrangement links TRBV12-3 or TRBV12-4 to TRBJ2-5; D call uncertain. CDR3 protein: CASSLAIKVSEQYF. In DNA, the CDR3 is TGTGCCAGCAGTTTAGCGATTAAAGTGAGTGAGCAGTACTTC.